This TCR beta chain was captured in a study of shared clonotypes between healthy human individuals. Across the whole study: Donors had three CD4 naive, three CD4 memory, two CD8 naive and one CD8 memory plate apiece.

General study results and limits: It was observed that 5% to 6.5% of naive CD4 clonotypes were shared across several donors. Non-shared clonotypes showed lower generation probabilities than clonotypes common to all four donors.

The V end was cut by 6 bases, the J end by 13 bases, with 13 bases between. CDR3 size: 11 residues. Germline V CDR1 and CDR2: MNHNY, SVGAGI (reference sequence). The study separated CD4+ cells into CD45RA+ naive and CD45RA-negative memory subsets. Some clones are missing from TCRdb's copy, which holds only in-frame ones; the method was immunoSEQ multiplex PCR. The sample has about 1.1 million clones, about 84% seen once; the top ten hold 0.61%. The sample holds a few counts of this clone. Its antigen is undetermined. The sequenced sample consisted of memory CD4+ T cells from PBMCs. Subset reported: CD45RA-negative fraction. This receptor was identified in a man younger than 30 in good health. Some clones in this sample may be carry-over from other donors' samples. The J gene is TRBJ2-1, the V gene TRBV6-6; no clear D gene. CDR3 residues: CASSPATHQFF. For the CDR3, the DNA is TGTGCCAGCAGCCCCGCGACCCACCAGTTCTTC.